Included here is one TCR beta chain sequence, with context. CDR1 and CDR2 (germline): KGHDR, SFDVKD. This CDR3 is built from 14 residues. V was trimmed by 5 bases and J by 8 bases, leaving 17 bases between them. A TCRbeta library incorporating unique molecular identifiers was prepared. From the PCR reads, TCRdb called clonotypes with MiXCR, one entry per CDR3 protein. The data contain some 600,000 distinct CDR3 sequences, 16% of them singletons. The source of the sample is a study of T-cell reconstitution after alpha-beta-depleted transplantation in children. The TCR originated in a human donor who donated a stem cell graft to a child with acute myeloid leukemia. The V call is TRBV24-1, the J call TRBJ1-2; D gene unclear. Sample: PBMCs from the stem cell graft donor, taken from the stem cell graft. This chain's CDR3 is CATSGGSGEWGYTF. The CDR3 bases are TGTGCCACCAGTGGAGGCAGCGGGGAATGGGGCTACACCTTC.